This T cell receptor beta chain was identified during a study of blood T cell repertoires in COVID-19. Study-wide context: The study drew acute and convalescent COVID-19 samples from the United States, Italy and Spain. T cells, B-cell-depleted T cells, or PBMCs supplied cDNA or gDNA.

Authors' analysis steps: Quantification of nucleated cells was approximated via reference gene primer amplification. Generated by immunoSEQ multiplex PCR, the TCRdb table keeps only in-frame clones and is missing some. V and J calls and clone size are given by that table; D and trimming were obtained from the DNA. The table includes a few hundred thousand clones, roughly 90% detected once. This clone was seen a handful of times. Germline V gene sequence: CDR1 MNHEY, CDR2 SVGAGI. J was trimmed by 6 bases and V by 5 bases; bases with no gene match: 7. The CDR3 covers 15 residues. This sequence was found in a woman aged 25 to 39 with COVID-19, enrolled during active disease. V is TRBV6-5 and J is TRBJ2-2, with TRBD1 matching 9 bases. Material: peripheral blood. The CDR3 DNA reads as TGTGCCAGCAGTCTCGGGACAGGGTTCTCCGGGGAGCTGTTTTTT. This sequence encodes CASSLGTGFSGELFF.